Listed below are T cell receptor beta chains from one sample, sequenced in a study of blood T cell repertoires in COVID-19. Using immunoSEQ multiplex PCR, the repertoire was profiled, and TCRdb retains in-frame clones only, with some absent. The sample records about 250,000 clones, around 86% being singletons. The sequenced material came from peripheral blood. The source is a woman older than 75 with COVID-19, enrolled during active disease. The CDR3 runs from the conserved cysteine through the conserved F or W. Fields, in order: V gene, clone size, J gene, D gene, CDR3 length, CDR3 protein, CDR3 DNA. A D gene is named only where the DNA matches it firmly. Only some rows state a clone size, as once, few, many or a class for expanded clones.

v_gene: TRBV15
abundance: .
j_gene: TRBJ1-1
d_gene: .
len: 13
CDR3aa: CATSRGRVAEAFF
CDR3nt: TGTGCCACCAGCAGAGGGAGAGTCGCTGAAGCTTTCTTT

v_gene: TRBV15
abundance: .
j_gene: TRBJ1-5
d_gene: TRBD1
len: 15
CDR3aa: CATSRVGQGNQPQHF
CDR3nt: TGTGCCACCAGCAGAGTGGGACAGGGCAATCAGCCCCAGCATTTT

v_gene: TRBV10-3
abundance: .
j_gene: TRBJ1-3
d_gene: TRBD1
len: 17
CDR3aa: CAIRQSPGQISGNTIYF
CDR3nt: TGTGCCATCAGACAATCACCGGGACAGATAAGTGGAAACACCATATATTTT

v_gene: TRBV19
abundance: .
j_gene: TRBJ1-4
d_gene: .
len: 12
CDR3aa: CASSMNREKLFF
CDR3nt: TGTGCCAGTAGTATGAACAGGGAAAAACTGTTTTTT

v_gene: TRBV30
abundance: .
j_gene: TRBJ2-1
d_gene: TRBD1
len: 17
CDR3aa: CAWSSGQGLGVNNEQFF
CDR3nt: TGTGCCTGGAGTTCGGGACAGGGATTGGGGGTTAACAATGAGCAGTTCTTC

v_gene: TRBV9
abundance: .
j_gene: TRBJ1-4
d_gene: .
len: 16
CDR3aa: CASSRIPGQSGEKLFF
CDR3nt: TGTGCCAGCAGTCGTATCCCCGGACAATCAGGTGAAAAACTGTTTTTT

v_gene: TRBV18
abundance: once
j_gene: TRBJ1-3
d_gene: TRBD1
len: 15
CDR3aa: CASSPWDSSGNTIYF
CDR3nt: TGTGCCAGCTCACCTTGGGACAGCTCTGGAAACACCATATATTTT

v_gene: TRBV21-1
abundance: once
j_gene: TRBJ2-7
d_gene: .
len: 18
CDR3aa: CASSKVGTGWTDSYEQYF
CDR3nt: TGTGCCAGCAGCAAAGTGGGAACAGGGTGGACCGACTCCTACGAGCAGTACTTC

v_gene: TRBV14
abundance: .
j_gene: TRBJ2-1
d_gene: .
len: 14
CDR3aa: CASSHPPRGNEQFF
CDR3nt: TGTGCCAGCAGCCACCCGCCGCGGGGCAATGAGCAGTTCTTC

v_gene: TRBV19
abundance: .
j_gene: TRBJ1-6
d_gene: .
len: 14
CDR3aa: CASSSTGKDPPLHF
CDR3nt: TGTGCCAGTAGTAGTACAGGGAAAGATCCACCCCTCCACTTT

v_gene: TRBV11-1
abundance: .
j_gene: TRBJ2-5
d_gene: TRBD2
len: 15
CDR3aa: CASSFVGRGQETQYF
CDR3nt: TGTGCCAGCAGCTTCGTCGGGAGGGGGCAAGAGACCCAGTACTTC

v_gene: TRBV5-1
abundance: .
j_gene: TRBJ1-2
d_gene: .
len: 15
CDR3aa: CASRLAGGSDYGYTF
CDR3nt: TGCGCCAGCAGACTGGCTGGGGGGAGCGACTATGGCTACACCTTC

v_gene: TRBV5-1
abundance: .
j_gene: TRBJ2-2
d_gene: .
len: 15
CDR3aa: CASSQNQGYTGELFF
CDR3nt: TGCGCCAGCAGCCAGAACCAGGGGTACACCGGGGAGCTGTTTTTT

v_gene: TRBV19
abundance: .
j_gene: TRBJ2-6
d_gene: .
len: 14
CDR3aa: CASSPLSGANVLTF
CDR3nt: TGTGCCAGTAGCCCCCTCTCTGGGGCCAACGTCCTGACTTTC

v_gene: TRBV2
abundance: .
j_gene: TRBJ1-5
d_gene: .
len: 15
CDR3aa: CASRPGGHGNQPQHF
CDR3nt: TGTGCCAGCCGTCCGGGGGGCCATGGCAATCAGCCCCAGCATTTT

v_gene: TRBV7-9
abundance: .
j_gene: TRBJ2-3
d_gene: TRBD2
len: 15
CDR3aa: CASSLATSATDTQYF
CDR3nt: TGTGCCAGCAGCTTAGCAACTAGCGCGACAGATACGCAGTATTTT

v_gene: TRBV28
abundance: .
j_gene: TRBJ2-2
d_gene: TRBD1
len: 15
CDR3aa: CASRTGGASPGELFF
CDR3nt: TGTGCCAGCAGAACAGGGGGCGCGTCTCCCGGGGAGCTGTTTTTT

v_gene: TRBV2
abundance: .
j_gene: TRBJ1-1
d_gene: .
len: 13
CDR3aa: CASSGDRGTEAFF
CDR3nt: TGTGCCAGCAGTGGGGATAGGGGAACTGAAGCTTTCTTT

v_gene: TRBV5-1
abundance: .
j_gene: TRBJ1-1
d_gene: TRBD1
len: 13
CDR3aa: CASSTGTGRSAFF
CDR3nt: TGCGCCAGCAGTACAGGGACAGGGAGATCGGCTTTCTTT

v_gene: TRBV4-2
abundance: .
j_gene: TRBJ2-5
d_gene: TRBD2
len: 18
CDR3aa: CASSQVSSGGRGKETQYF
CDR3nt: TGTGCCAGCAGCCAAGTCTCTAGCGGGGGTAGGGGCAAAGAGACCCAGTACTTC

v_gene: TRBV3-1/TRBV3-2
abundance: few
j_gene: TRBJ1-3
d_gene: .
len: 16
CDR3aa: CASSHNRASSGNTIYF
CDR3nt: TGTGCCAGCAGCCATAACAGGGCATCCTCTGGAAACACCATATATTTT

v_gene: TRBV28
abundance: .
j_gene: TRBJ2-1
d_gene: TRBD2
len: 15
CDR3aa: CASSLTSGVYNEQFF
CDR3nt: TGTGCCAGCAGTCTTACTAGCGGGGTCTACAATGAGCAGTTCTTC

v_gene: TRBV2
abundance: .
j_gene: TRBJ2-3
d_gene: TRBD2
len: 17
CDR3aa: CASSQSFSGGATDTQYF
CDR3nt: TGTGCCAGCAGCCAATCCTTTAGCGGGGGAGCCACAGATACGCAGTATTTT

v_gene: TRBV6-2/TRBV6-3
abundance: .
j_gene: TRBJ2-1
d_gene: TRBD2
len: 16
CDR3aa: CASSYFGASGSNEQFF
CDR3nt: TGTGCCAGCAGTTACTTCGGGGCTAGCGGATCCAATGAGCAGTTCTTC

v_gene: TRBV6-5
abundance: once
j_gene: TRBJ2-5
d_gene: TRBD2
len: 15
CDR3aa: CASRRGGGDWETQYF
CDR3nt: TGTGCCAGCAGGCGTGGCGGGGGGGACTGGGAGACCCAGTACTTC

v_gene: TRBV18
abundance: once
j_gene: TRBJ1-5
d_gene: .
len: 13
CDR3aa: CASSQGVNQPQHF
CDR3nt: TGTGCCAGCTCGCAGGGCGTCAATCAGCCCCAGCATTTT

v_gene: TRBV28
abundance: .
j_gene: TRBJ1-3
d_gene: TRBD1
len: 16
CDR3aa: CASSLGGQLRGNTIYF
CDR3nt: TGTGCCAGCAGTCTAGGGGGACAGCTCCGAGGAAACACCATATATTTT

v_gene: TRBV19
abundance: .
j_gene: TRBJ2-7
d_gene: .
len: 14
CDR3aa: CASKGPGHTYEQYF
CDR3nt: TGTGCCAGTAAGGGTCCGGGACACACCTACGAGCAGTACTTC

v_gene: TRBV10-3
abundance: .
j_gene: TRBJ2-5
d_gene: TRBD1
len: 14
CDR3aa: CAISVTGGQETQYF
CDR3nt: TGTGCCATCAGTGTAACAGGGGGCCAAGAGACCCAGTACTTC

v_gene: TRBV12-3/TRBV12-4
abundance: .
j_gene: TRBJ2-2
d_gene: .
len: 13
CDR3aa: CASSTQGGGELFF
CDR3nt: TGTGCCAGCAGTACTCAGGGTGGCGGGGAGCTGTTTTTT

v_gene: TRBV28
abundance: once
j_gene: TRBJ1-6
d_gene: .
len: 14
CDR3aa: CASSSGRDNSPLHF
CDR3nt: TGTGCCAGCAGTTCCGGGAGGGATAATTCACCCCTCCACTTT

v_gene: TRBV30
abundance: few
j_gene: TRBJ2-2
d_gene: .
len: 15
CDR3aa: CAWSAGAGVAGELFF
CDR3nt: TGTGCCTGGAGTGCGGGGGCGGGGGTCGCCGGGGAGCTGTTTTTT

v_gene: TRBV27
abundance: once
j_gene: TRBJ1-3
d_gene: .
len: 16
CDR3aa: CASSLFTRGSGNTIYF
CDR3nt: TGTGCCAGCAGTTTATTTACCAGGGGCTCTGGAAACACCATATATTTT

v_gene: TRBV29-1
abundance: few
j_gene: TRBJ2-1
d_gene: TRBD1
len: 13
CDR3aa: CSVETGIYNEQFF
CDR3nt: TGCAGCGTTGAGACAGGGATCTACAATGAGCAGTTCTTC

v_gene: TRBV25-1
abundance: .
j_gene: TRBJ1-1
d_gene: TRBD1
len: 14
CDR3aa: CASRRTGLGAEAFF
CDR3nt: TGTGCCAGCAGACGGACAGGGTTGGGAGCTGAAGCTTTCTTT

v_gene: TRBV6-5
abundance: .
j_gene: TRBJ1-3
d_gene: .
len: 11
CDR3aa: CAARQGNTIYF
CDR3nt: TGTGCCGCCAGACAGGGAAACACCATATATTTT

v_gene: TRBV3-1/TRBV3-2
abundance: once
j_gene: TRBJ2-3
d_gene: .
len: 15
CDR3aa: CASSHGRVATDTQYF
CDR3nt: TGTGCCAGCAGCCATGGGCGGGTTGCCACAGATACGCAGTATTTT

v_gene: TRBV3-1/TRBV3-2
abundance: .
j_gene: TRBJ1-5
d_gene: .
len: 14
CDR3aa: CASSQGVNNQPQHF
CDR3nt: TGTGCCAGCAGCCAAGGAGTAAACAATCAGCCCCAGCATTTT

v_gene: TRBV28
abundance: .
j_gene: TRBJ1-2
d_gene: TRBD1
len: 12
CDR3aa: CASNRGNYGYTF
CDR3nt: TGTGCCAGCAACAGGGGCAACTATGGCTACACCTTC

v_gene: TRBV19
abundance: once
j_gene: TRBJ1-5
d_gene: TRBD1
len: 14
CDR3aa: CASSGQGGGQPQHF
CDR3nt: TGTGCCAGTAGCGGACAGGGAGGCGGTCAGCCCCAGCATTTT

v_gene: TRBV12-3/TRBV12-4
abundance: .
j_gene: TRBJ1-2
d_gene: TRBD1
len: 13
CDR3aa: CASSQQGSYGYTF
CDR3nt: TGTGCCAGCAGCCAACAGGGGAGCTATGGCTACACCTTC

v_gene: TRBV6-2/TRBV6-3
abundance: .
j_gene: TRBJ2-2
d_gene: TRBD2
len: 17
CDR3aa: CASSYPSSGGGSGELFF
CDR3nt: TGTGCCAGCAGTTACCCCTCTAGCGGGGGTGGCTCCGGGGAGCTGTTTTTT

v_gene: TRBV2
abundance: .
j_gene: TRBJ1-1
d_gene: .
len: 11
CDR3aa: CASSVRVDAFF
CDR3nt: TGTGCCAGCAGTGTCAGGGTGGATGCTTTCTTT

v_gene: TRBV7-2
abundance: .
j_gene: TRBJ2-5
d_gene: .
len: 15
CDR3aa: CASSLAHGSQETQYF
CDR3nt: TGTGCCAGCAGCTTAGCGCACGGTTCGCAAGAGACCCAGTACTTC